This T cell receptor beta chain was captured by sequencing in a study of blood T cell repertoires in COVID-19. As for the study in general: The cDNA or gDNA used as material had been derived from T cells, B-cell-depleted T cells, or PBMCs.

The CDR3 length is 15 residues. The J segment lost 5 bases and the V segment lost 2 bases, leaving 6 bases of the junction unmatched. Germline V gene sequence: CDR1 LGHNA, CDR2 YNFKEQ. Original processing methods: Estimated nucleated cell counts came from reference gene primer amplification. Assay: immunoSEQ multiplex PCR; the TCRdb copy retains only in-frame clones and omits some. D and trimming were read from the DNA, whereas the V and J calls and clone size are those reported in that table. The data hold about 200,000 clones, with 65% to 85% observed a single time. V usage is TRBV4-2 and J usage is TRBJ1-2; TRBD1 agrees at 9 bases. The source material was peripheral blood. The clonotype originates from a human donor in a cohort sampled during active COVID-19. CDR3 in amino acids: CASSQQQGAGYGYTF. The CDR3 nucleotides read TGTGCCAGCAGCCAACAACAGGGGGCAGGTTATGGCTACACCTTC.